This T cell receptor beta chain was sequenced for a study of cytomegalovirus exposure and HLA in healthy donors. Study outcomes and limitations: The majority of TCR sequences were rare, yet some public TCRs appeared in many donors. Follow-up analysis later connected one missense variant in DCLRE1C with trimming of TCR beta V- and J-genes. The study flagged some 170 TCR beta chains as cytomegalovirus-associated. A cluster of highly shared sequence variants was likely a sequencing artifact.

Details on this clone: The antigen is undetermined.

The ends lost 0 bases at V and 6 bases at J; junction bases unmatched: 0. Germline V gene sequence: CDR1 LGHNA, CDR2 YSLEER. CDR3 length: 13 residues. PCR amplification relied on 60 Vbeta primers (plus 13 Jbeta primers). The data were produced by immunoSEQ multiplex PCR, yet TCRdb's version contains in-frame clones alone and is incomplete. The sample consists of over 200,000 clones, about 75% of them appearing once. This receptor was taken from a male donor in good health and CMV-seronegative. This chain uses TRBV4-3 with TRBJ1-2; 8 bases match TRBD1. Sequencing used PBMCs. The CDR3 region is CASSQDRGHGYTF. The CDR3 nucleotides read TGCGCCAGCAGCCAAGACAGGGGGCATGGCTACACCTTC.